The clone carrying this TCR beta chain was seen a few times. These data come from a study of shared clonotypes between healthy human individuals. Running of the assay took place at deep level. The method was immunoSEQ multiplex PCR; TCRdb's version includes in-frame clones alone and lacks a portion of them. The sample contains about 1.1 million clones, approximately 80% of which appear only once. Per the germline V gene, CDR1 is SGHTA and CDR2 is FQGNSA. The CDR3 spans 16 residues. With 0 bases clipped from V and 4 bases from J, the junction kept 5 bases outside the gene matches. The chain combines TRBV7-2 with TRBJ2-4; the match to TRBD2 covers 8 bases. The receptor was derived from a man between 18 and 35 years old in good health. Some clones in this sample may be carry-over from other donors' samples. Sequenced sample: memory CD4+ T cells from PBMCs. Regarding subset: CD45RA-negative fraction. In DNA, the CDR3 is TGTGCCAGCAGCTTAGCAGCCGGGACTAGTAAAAACATTCAGTACTTC. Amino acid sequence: CASSLAAGTSKNIQYF.